These 6 T cell receptor beta chains share one sample of origin, sequenced in a study of cytomegalovirus exposure and HLA in healthy donors. Primers included in the PCR were 60 Vbeta and 13 Jbeta primers. Clones were sequenced by immunoSEQ multiplex PCR, and TCRdb holds only the in-frame ones, with some missing. The sample lists 130,000 to 150,000 clones, roughly three quarters seen once, with about 1.8% in the top ten. Material for sequencing was PBMCs. The receptors were sampled from a woman aged 40 to 49 in good health and CMV-seronegative.

This chain links TRBV19 with TRBJ2-1; D not certain. V lost 6 bases and J 7 bases, leaving 13 bases between the germline ends. This CDR3 contains 13 residues. Germline V gene lookup returns CDR1 LNHDA and CDR2 SQIVND (reference sequence). The CDR3 loop is CASRASTENEQFF. In DNA form, the CDR3 reads TGTGCCAGTAGGGCGTCAACGGAGAATGAGCAGTTCTTC.

CDR3 loop: CASSPWGGSTDTQYF. CDR3 nucleotide sequence: TGTGCCAGCAGCCCCTGGGGGGGCAGCACAGATACGCAGTATTTT. The chain links TRBV13 to TRBJ2-3, with D perhaps matching TRBD2 (7 bases). The germline V gene has CDR1 PRHDT and CDR2 FYEKMQ (reference sequence). V was shortened by 5 bases and J by 0 bases, with 12 bases between the two germline ends. CDR3 size: 15 residues.

The chain carries TRBV28 and TRBJ1-1; D is possibly TRBD1 (5 bases). The CDR3 is 13 amino acids. V gave up 9 bases and J gave up 0 bases, with 11 bases separating them. Germline CDR1 reads MDHEN; CDR2 reads SYDVKM. The CDR3 DNA reads TGTGCCAGTGCCGGACATTTGAACACTGAAGCTTTCTTT. Its translation: CASAGHLNTEAFF.

The chain combines TRBV27 with TRBJ2-7, with D tentatively TRBD2 (6 bases). Germline V gene sequence: CDR1 MNHEY, CDR2 SMNVEV (reference sequence). The CDR3 runs to 15 residues. Trimming cost V 8 bases and J 7 bases, with 24 bases left between them. The chain's CDR3 is CASALPRLVFGEQYF. The CDR3 DNA follows: TGTGCCAGCGCCCTCCCCCGACTAGTCTTCGGAGAGCAGTACTTC.

This clone was seen a handful of times. The J gene is TRBJ2-2, the V gene TRBV6-4, with D possibly matching TRBD2 (6 bases). Germline values: CDR1 MRHNA, CDR2 SNTAGT. CDR3 size: 15 residues. V was pared by 5 bases and J by 5 bases, with 15 bases between. The CDR3 reads CASSLGGAQTGELFF. Written as DNA, the CDR3 is TGTGCCAGCAGTCTTGGCGGGGCGCAAACCGGGGAGCTGTTTTTT.

This chain connects TRBV7-9 to TRBJ2-5; 9 nucleotides match TRBD2. Per the germline V gene, CDR1 is SEHNR and CDR2 is FQNEAQ (reference sequence). There are 16 residues in the CDR3. Trimming removed 1 base from V and 2 bases from J; junction bases left unmatched: 5. The CDR3 region has the DNA TGTGCCAGCAGCTTAGTGGAGACTAGCGGTCAAGAGACCCAGTACTTC. Translated: CASSLVETSGQETQYF.